These 14 T cell receptor beta chains were all obtained from the same sample, sequenced in a study of cytomegalovirus exposure and HLA in healthy donors. The PCR employed 60 Vbeta primers together with 13 Jbeta primers. Sequenced by immunoSEQ multiplex PCR; TCRdb stores in-frame clones only, minus some. This sample has tens of thousands of clones, with 73% found just once. Sequences were obtained from PBMCs. All receptors derive from a man in his fifties or sixties in good health and CMV-seronegative.

The chain carries TRBV11-2 and TRBJ2-2; D may be TRBD1 (6 bases). This CDR3 contains 16 residues. Germline V gene sequence: CDR1 SGHAT, CDR2 FQNNGV. V gave up 5 bases and J gave up 7 bases, with 20 bases separating them. For the CDR3, the DNA is TGTGCCAGCAGCCCACGCCGGGTCAAAGGGGGCGGGGAGCTGTTTTTT. It translates to CASSPRRVKGGGELFF.

As concerns this clone: Germline and junction disagree at one end, which may indicate a read error. V gene TRBV7-9 combines with J gene TRBJ2-5, with D tentatively TRBD1 (6 bases). Gene TRBJ2-7 matches the end of the DNA better, so the J call may be wrong. This CDR3 has 14 amino acids. CDR1 SEHNR and CDR2 FQNEAQ come from the germline V gene (reference sequence). CDR3 sequence: CSSSKTTGHYEQYF. The CDR3 nucleotides are TGTTCCAGCAGCAAAACGACAGGCCACTACGAGCAGTACTTC.

The chain employs TRBV6-1 and TRBJ2-7; 10 nucleotides align to TRBD2. CDR1 is MNHNS, CDR2 SASEGT, per germline. J was trimmed by 6 bases and V by 2 bases; bases with no gene match: 7. The CDR3 is made up of 15 amino acids. CDR3 sequence: CASSETASGGFEQYF. CDR3 in DNA: TGTGCCAGCAGTGAAACGGCTAGCGGGGGCTTCGAGCAGTACTTC.

A single count supports this clone. The chain recombines TRBV7-2 with TRBJ1-2; D may be TRBD1 (6 bases). The CDR3 is made up of 12 amino acids. Germline V lookup: CDR1 SGHTA, CDR2 FQGNSA. V lost 6 bases to trimming and J lost 5 bases, with 10 bases between them. As DNA, the CDR3 is TGTGCCAGCAGGACAGGCTATTATGGCTACACCTTC. It codes for CASRTGYYGYTF.

The chain employs TRBV28 and TRBJ2-6; D is possibly TRBD2 (5 bases). Germline values: CDR1 MDHEN, CDR2 SYDVKM. The germline V and J ends were trimmed by 4 bases and 4 bases, with 23 bases remaining between them. CDR3 length equals 19 residues. The CDR3 DNA reads as TGTGCCAGCAGTTCACTCATTCGGTCAAATCTAGCAGGGGCCAACGTCCTGACTTTC. Its protein is CASSSLIRSNLAGANVLTF.

The chain has TRBV10-3 and TRBJ2-7; 9 bases line up with TRBD1. This CDR3 has 14 residues. Losses at the gene ends were 5 bases for V and 3 bases for J; bases not matched to a gene: 5. The germline V gene has CDR1 ENHRY and CDR2 SYGVKD. Written as DNA, the CDR3 is TGTGCCATCAGTCCGGGACAGGGCCTCTACGAGCAGTACTTC. It encodes CAISPGQGLYEQYF.

The rearrangement uses TRBV6-5 and TRBJ1-5, with D possibly matching TRBD1 (5 bases). Trimming cost V 6 bases and J 3 bases, with 9 bases left between them. The germline V gene encodes CDR1 MNHEY and CDR2 SVGAGI. The CDR3 covers 13 residues. The chain's CDR3 is CASSDSSNQPQHF. In DNA form, the CDR3 reads TGTGCCAGCAGCGACAGTTCCAATCAGCCCCAGCATTTT.

The V call is TRBV6-5, the J call TRBJ1-2; tentatively, D is TRBD1 (6 bases). V lost 2 bases, J lost 4 bases, and 11 bases lay in between. The CDR3 contains 14 residues. Germline V gene lookup returns CDR1 MNHEY and CDR2 SVGAGI. CDR3 nucleotides: TGTGCCAGCAGTTACGGACAGACTCTCTATGGCTACACCTTC. Translating gives CASSYGQTLYGYTF.

The V and J genes are TRBV11-2 and TRBJ1-1; tentatively, D is TRBD1 (5 bases). The CDR3 spans 15 residues. Germline values: CDR1 SGHAT, CDR2 FQNNGV. Between the trimmed V and J ends, which lost 1 base and 10 bases, there was a span of 19 bases. For the CDR3, the DNA is TGTGCCAGCAGCTTAGTCAACCAGGGAAAGTACAGAGCTTTCTTT. Translated, it gives CASSLVNQGKYRAFF.

The rearrangement uses TRBV2 and TRBJ2-5; 10 bases map to TRBD2. The closer fit of TRBJ2-7 to the DNA end suggests the J call may be wrong. Germline V gives CDR1 SNHLY, CDR2 FYNNEI. The CDR3 is 16 residues long. This CDR3 reads CASSDISGGLSYEQYF. For the CDR3, the DNA is TGTGCCAGCAGTGATATTAGCGGGGGGCTGTCCTACGAGCAGTACTTC.

The chain has TRBV2 and TRBJ2-4; maybe TRBD2 (6 bases). The CDR3 sequence is 16 residues long. Looked up from germline, CDR1 is SNHLY and CDR2 is FYNNEI. Trimming shortened V by 2 bases and J by 0 bases, and 11 bases separated the two germline ends. For the CDR3, the DNA is TGTGCCAGCAGTGAATTCCAGGGACTAGCCAAAAACATTCAGTACTTC. Translating it yields CASSEFQGLAKNIQYF.

The V gene is TRBV28, the J gene TRBJ1-5; TRBD1 is a possible D gene (6 bases). Deletions cut 6 bases from V and 0 bases from J, with 12 bases between. The CDR3 is made up of 15 amino acids. Looked up from germline, CDR1 is MDHEN and CDR2 is SYDVKM. CDR3: CASSDRQASNQPQHF. The DNA for the CDR3 is TGTGCCAGCAGCGATCGACAGGCTAGCAATCAGCCCCAGCATTTT.

The chain is built from TRBV27 and TRBJ1-5, with 7 bases lining up with TRBD1. CDR1 and CDR2 (germline): MNHEY, SMNVEV (reference sequence). After removal of 7 bases from V and 0 bases from J, the junction contained 15 bases not matched to a gene. The CDR3 length is 18 residues. This CDR3 is CASTPTLRGLYSNQPQHF. The CDR3 DNA is TGTGCCAGCACCCCAACCCTAAGGGGGCTATATAGCAATCAGCCCCAGCATTTT.

The rearrangement links TRBV5-1 to TRBJ2-2; no reliable D call. The CDR3 is 14 amino acids. Per the germline V gene, CDR1 is SGHRS and CDR2 is YFSETQ. The germline V and J ends were trimmed by 7 bases and 6 bases, with 16 bases remaining between them. The CDR3 DNA is TGCGCCAGCGGGCCTCTTGGTTTCGCCGGGGAGCTGTTTTTT. It yields the protein CASGPLGFAGELFF.